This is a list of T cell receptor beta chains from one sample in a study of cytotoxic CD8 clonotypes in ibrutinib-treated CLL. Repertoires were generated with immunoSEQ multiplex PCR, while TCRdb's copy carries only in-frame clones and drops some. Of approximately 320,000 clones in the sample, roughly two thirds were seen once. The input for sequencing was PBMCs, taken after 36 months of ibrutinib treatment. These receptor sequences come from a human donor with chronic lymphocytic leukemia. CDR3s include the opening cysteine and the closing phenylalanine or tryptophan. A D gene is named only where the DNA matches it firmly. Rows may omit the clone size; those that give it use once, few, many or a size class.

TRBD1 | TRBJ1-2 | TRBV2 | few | TGTGCCAGCCTCACGACAGGGATCGGGGGGGTTAACTATGGCTACACCTTC | CASLTTGIGGVNYGYTF
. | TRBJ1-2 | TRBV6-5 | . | TGTGCCAGCAGTTATCATCAGGGGAGCTATGGCTACACCTTC | CASSYHQGSYGYTF
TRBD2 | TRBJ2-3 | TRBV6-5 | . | TGTGCCAGCAGCAGAGGACTAGCGGGAGCAGATACGCAGTATTTT | CASSRGLAGADTQYF
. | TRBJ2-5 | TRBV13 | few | TGTGCCAGCAGCCCCCTAGGGGGAGGGCTCGAGACCCAGTACTTC | CASSPLGGGLETQYF
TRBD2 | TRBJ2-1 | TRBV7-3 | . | TGTGCCAGCAGCCCGAGGACTAGCGGGAGTCATCTTAATGAGCAGTTCTTC | CASSPRTSGSHLNEQFF
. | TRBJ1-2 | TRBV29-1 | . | TGCAGCGTTGAAACCCCCCGTGGGGGGCCGTATGGCTACACCTTC | CSVETPRGGPYGYTF
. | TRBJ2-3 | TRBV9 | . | TGTGCCAGCAGCCTCCCGCCCGGGGGATTGCCTAACACAGATACGCAGTATTTT | CASSLPPGGLPNTDTQYF
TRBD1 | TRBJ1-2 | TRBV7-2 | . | TGTGCCAGCAGCTTAGTTACAGGGGGGTGGTATGGCTACACCTTC | CASSLVTGGWYGYTF
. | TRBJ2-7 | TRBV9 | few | TGTGCCAGCAGCGAGGGGGACACAGCCTACGAGCAGTACTTC | CASSEGDTAYEQYF
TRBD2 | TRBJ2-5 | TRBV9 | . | TGTGCCAGCAGCGTAGGGACTAGCGGGAGAATGGAGACCCAGTACTTC | CASSVGTSGRMETQYF
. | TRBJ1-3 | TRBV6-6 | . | TGTGCCAGCAAAAACGGGGCTGACGGAAACACCATATATTTT | CASKNGADGNTIYF
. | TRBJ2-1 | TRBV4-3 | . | TGCGCCAGCAGCCAAGGTTGGGAATACAATGAGCAGTTCTTC | CASSQGWEYNEQFF
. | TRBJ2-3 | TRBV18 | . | TGTGCCAGCTCACCATGGGCGGTGAGGACAGATACGCAGTATTTT | CASSPWAVRTDTQYF
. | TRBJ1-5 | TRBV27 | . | TGTGCCAGCAGCAAGTGGGGGCCCGGGAGGCCCCAGCATTTT | CASSKWGPGRPQHF
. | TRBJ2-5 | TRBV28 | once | TGTGCCAGCAGTTTGCAGGGGCGCTCGGAGACCCAGTACTTC | CASSLQGRSETQYF
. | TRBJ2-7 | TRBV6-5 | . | TGTGCCAGCAGTCTCTCGGGCACTCTCGGGGAGCAGTACTTC | CASSLSGTLGEQYF
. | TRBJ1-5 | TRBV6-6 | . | TGTGCCAGCAGTTACTCGAAGCAGCCCCAGCATTTT | CASSYSKQPQHF